A single T cell receptor (beta chain) is shown here with its context. Repertoires were generated with immunoSEQ multiplex PCR, while TCRdb's copy carries only in-frame clones and drops some. Among 600,000 to 750,000 clones listed, 90% were seen once. The CDR3 extends over 18 amino acids. Germline assignment: CDR1 SNHLY and CDR2 FYNNEI. Losses at the gene ends were 8 bases for V and 0 bases for J; bases not matched to a gene: 9. This sample was taken from a study of shared clonotypes between healthy human individuals. This chain links TRBV2 with TRBJ2-1, with 14 bases identical to TRBD2. This TCR was recovered from a man between 18 and 29 years old in good health. Some clones in this sample may be carry-over from other donors' samples. Material for sequencing was memory CD8+ T cells from PBMCs. Subset meaning: CD45RO+ cells pooled with CCR7-negative TemRA cells. The chain's CDR3 is CASQPKTSGRASYNEQFF. The CDR3 nucleotides are TGTGCCAGCCAGCCCAAGACTAGCGGGAGGGCCTCCTACAATGAGCAGTTCTTC.